The clone carrying this T cell receptor beta chain was seen a handful of times. Its antigen remains unidentified. RNA was extracted and reverse transcribed into cDNA as the sequencing template. The table came from immunoSEQ multiplex PCR; TCRdb's copy has only in-frame clones and leaves some out. The sample shows around 98,000 clones, 35% to 50% of them seen only once. The data derive from a study of CD8+ T cells in alopecia areata. Across the whole study: Twice a day, 5 to 10 mg of oral tofacitinib was administered to treated patients.

The CDR3 covers 15 residues. Trimming removed 4 bases from V and 6 bases from J; junction bases left unmatched: 10. Per the germline V gene, CDR1 is SQVTM and CDR2 is ANQGSEA. It was from alopecia areata patients that lesional scalp punch biopsies and peripheral blood were collected. Study results and limitations: Affected scalp, especially in alopecia totalis/universalis, had a higher clonality than normal scalp did.

The sequence was obtained from a human donor with alopecia areata. The sequenced sample consisted of CD4+ T cells sorted from blood. This rearrangement joins TRBV29-1 to TRBJ2-3, with 10 bases identical to TRBD2. The CDR3: CSVVPIAGGPDTQYF. The CDR3 nucleotides are TGCAGCGTTGTCCCTATAGCGGGAGGCCCCGATACGCAGTATTTT.